The 17 T cell receptor beta chains presented below share a single source sample, sequenced in a study of blood T cell repertoires in COVID-19. Only in-frame clones appear in the TCRdb table, and some are missing; sequencing was by immunoSEQ multiplex PCR. The sample contains fewer than 60,000 clones, about 87% of which appear only once. What was sequenced was peripheral blood. The receptors stem from a man aged 50-60 years with acute or convalescent COVID-19.

The rearrangement links TRBV6-1 to TRBJ1-2, with D perhaps matching TRBD1 (5 bases). V was pared by 3 bases and J by 6 bases, with 11 bases between. The CDR3 is 13 residues long. CDR1 and CDR2 (germline): MNHNS, SASEGT. CDR3 in amino acids: CASSDTGLDGYTF. CDR3 sequence (DNA): TGTGCCAGCAGTGATACAGGTCTCGATGGCTACACCTTC.

CDR3 nucleotides: TGTGCCATCAGGCGACAGGGGGCGACTGAATGGACTGAAGCTTTCTTT. Its protein product is CAIRRQGATEWTEAFF. The chain links TRBV10-3 to TRBJ1-1, with 10 bases identical to TRBD1. This CDR3 is built from 16 residues. Trimming at V came to 6 bases and at J to 5 bases, leaving 12 bases not matched to a gene. The V gene's germline CDR1 is ENHRY and CDR2 SYGVKD.

This chain uses TRBV6-5 with TRBJ2-2, with D unclear. The V end was cut by 7 bases, the J end by 5 bases, with 11 bases between. Germline V CDR1 and CDR2: MNHEY, SVGAGI. This CDR3 is 13 amino acids long. The CDR3 DNA is TGTGCCAGCACCCCGCGTACGACCGGGGAGCTGTTTTTT. This codes for CASTPRTTGELFF.

This chain uses TRBV6-1 with TRBJ1-5; 7 nucleotides match TRBD1. This CDR3 spans 16 amino acids. V trimming: 4 bases; J trimming: 11 bases; junction bases outside the gene matches: 17. Germline V gene sequence: CDR1 MNHNS, CDR2 SASEGT. The CDR3 nucleotides read TGTGCCAGCAGTGCCCGGGACAGCTTCGTCATCAGGACCCAGCATTTT. It specifies CASSARDSFVIRTQHF.

V is TRBV7-9 and J is TRBJ2-7, with 10 bases fitting TRBD1. CDR1 and CDR2 (germline): SEHNR, FQNEAQ (reference sequence). With 4 bases clipped from V and 4 bases from J, the junction kept 10 bases outside the gene matches. The CDR3 covers 16 residues. The CDR3: CASSSPGTGVGYEQYF. For the CDR3, the DNA is TGTGCCAGCAGCTCACCCGGGACAGGGGTCGGGTACGAGCAGTACTTC.

This rearrangement joins TRBV7-9 to TRBJ2-3; the D gene is possibly TRBD2 (5 bases). The CDR3 runs 16 residues. In germline, CDR1 is SEHNR, CDR2 FQNEAQ (reference sequence). V lost 5 bases, J lost 6 bases, and 21 bases lay in between. CDR3 nucleotides: TGTGCCAGCAGCCCAGCCGACAATAAGGGAGATGATACGCAGTATTTT. It is translated as CASSPADNKGDDTQYF.

This clone was observed once. The V gene is TRBV28, the J gene TRBJ1-6; 11 bases line up with TRBD1. Looked up from germline, CDR1 is MDHEN and CDR2 is SYDVKM. V lost 5 bases, J lost 10 bases, and 7 bases stayed unmatched. The CDR3 is 15 amino acids. This CDR3 reads CASSPGQGARSPLHF. CDR3 in DNA: TGTGCCAGCAGTCCTGGACAGGGGGCGAGATCACCCCTCCACTTT.

V gene TRBV30 combines with J gene TRBJ1-5, with TRBD1 identical over 8 bases. J lost 9 bases, V lost 7 bases, and 8 bases had no gene match. This CDR3 region has 12 residues. Per the germline V gene, CDR1 is GTSNPN and CDR2 is SVGIG (reference sequence). CDR3 sequence (DNA): TGTGCCTACAGGACAGGGACGAGGCCCCAGCATTTT. Translating gives CAYRTGTRPQHF.

The chain's CDR3 is CASSGLAGATDTQYF. As DNA, the CDR3 is TGTGCCAGCAGTGGACTAGCGGGCGCCACAGATACGCAGTATTTT. The chain has TRBV28 and TRBJ2-3, with 11 positions matching TRBD2. The V segment lost 5 bases and the J segment 2 bases; nucleotides outside the gene matches: 3. Germline CDR1 is MDHEN and CDR2 is SYDVKM. This CDR3 comprises 15 residues.

The chain has TRBV19 and TRBJ1-1, with TRBD1 matching 8 bases. The CDR3 extends over 14 amino acids. Germline CDR1 is LNHDA and CDR2 is SQIVND (reference sequence). Trimming removed 6 bases from V and 1 base from J; junction bases left unmatched: 4. CDR3 amino acids: CASRSQGANTEAFF. For the CDR3, the DNA is TGTGCCAGTAGATCCCAGGGGGCGAACACTGAAGCTTTCTTT.

This sequence joins TRBV12-3 or TRBV12-4 and TRBJ2-3; 7 bases line up with TRBD1. V shed 6 bases, J shed 5 bases, and the junction held 5 bases outside the gene matches. The CDR3 consists of 13 residues. The CDR3 sequence: CASRNTGVDTQYF. The DNA for the CDR3 is TGTGCCAGCAGAAACACAGGGGTAGATACGCAGTATTTT.

The rearrangement uses TRBV2 and TRBJ1-2; a weak D match, TRBD1 (6 bases). The CDR3 has 16 residues. Per the germline V gene, CDR1 is SNHLY and CDR2 is FYNNEI. The ends were cut back, 7 bases at V and 4 bases at J, with 22 bases in the middle. CDR3 coding DNA: TGTGCCAGCATTCGGCGCGGGGGCATGGAAGGCTATGGCTACACCTTC. Amino acid sequence: CASIRRGGMEGYGYTF.

This clone was seen a few times. V gene TRBV2 combines with J gene TRBJ1-1; 8 bases map to TRBD1. This CDR3 contains 13 residues. V lost 7 bases to trimming and J lost 5 bases; unmatched junction nucleotides: 6. The germline CDR1 and CDR2 sequences are SNHLY and FYNNEI. The CDR3 region has the DNA TGTGCCAGCACCACGGACAGGGAAACTGAAGCTTTCTTT. This codes for CASTTDRETEAFF.

V is TRBV18 and J is TRBJ2-1; a weak D match, TRBD2 (5 bases). The germline V gene has CDR1 KGHSH and CDR2 LQKENI. This CDR3 region has 14 residues. Trimming left V 5 bases short and J 0 bases short, with 8 bases between. CDR3 in amino acids: CASSTGYSYNEQFF. In DNA, the CDR3 is TGTGCCAGCTCAACGGGATACTCCTACAATGAGCAGTTCTTC.

The table lists this clone with a few counts. V gene TRBV3-1 (or the pseudogene TRBV3-2) combines with J gene TRBJ1-5, with D unresolved. With 4 bases removed from V and 0 bases from J, the gap between germline ends came to 10 bases. The CDR3 contains 15 residues. CDR1 and CDR2 (germline): LGHDT, YNNKEL (reference sequence). Here the CDR3 reads CASSPSRVSNQPQHF. CDR3 coding DNA: TGTGCCAGCAGCCCCTCTAGAGTTAGCAATCAGCCCCAGCATTTT.

V is TRBV10-3 and J is TRBJ2-2, with D maybe TRBD2 (5 bases). The V gene's germline CDR1 is ENHRY and CDR2 SYGVKD. V was cut by 4 bases and J by 5 bases, with 11 bases left in between. The CDR3 contains 14 residues. The CDR3 protein is CAISVLRETGELFF. The CDR3 DNA reads TGTGCCATCAGTGTGTTAAGGGAGACCGGGGAGCTGTTTTTT.

The chain carries TRBV2 and TRBJ1-6; the D gene is possibly TRBD1 (5 bases). With 6 bases removed from V and 8 bases from J, the gap between germline ends came to 17 bases. There are 15 residues in the CDR3. Germline values: CDR1 SNHLY, CDR2 FYNNEI. This CDR3 is CASRPSQGRHSPLHF. The CDR3, as DNA: TGTGCCAGCAGGCCGAGTCAGGGTCGACATTCACCCCTCCACTTT.